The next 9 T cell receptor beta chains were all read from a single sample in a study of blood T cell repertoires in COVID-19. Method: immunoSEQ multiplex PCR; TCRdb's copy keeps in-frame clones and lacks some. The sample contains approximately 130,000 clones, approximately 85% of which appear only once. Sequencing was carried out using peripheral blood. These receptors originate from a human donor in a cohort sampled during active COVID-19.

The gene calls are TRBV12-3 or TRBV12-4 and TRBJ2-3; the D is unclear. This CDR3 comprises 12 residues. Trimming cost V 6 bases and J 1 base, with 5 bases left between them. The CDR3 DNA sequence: TGTGCCAGCAGCGGAGGCACAGATACGCAGTATTTT. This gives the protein CASSGGTDTQYF.

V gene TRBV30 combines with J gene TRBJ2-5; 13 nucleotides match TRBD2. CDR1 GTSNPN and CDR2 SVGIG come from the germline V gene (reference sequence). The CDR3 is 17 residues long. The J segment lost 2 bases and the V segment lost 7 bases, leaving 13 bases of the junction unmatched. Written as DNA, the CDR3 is TGTGCCTCCACTAGCGGGGGGGCAGGAGGGCCTCAAGAGACCCAGTACTTC. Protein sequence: CASTSGGAGGPQETQYF.

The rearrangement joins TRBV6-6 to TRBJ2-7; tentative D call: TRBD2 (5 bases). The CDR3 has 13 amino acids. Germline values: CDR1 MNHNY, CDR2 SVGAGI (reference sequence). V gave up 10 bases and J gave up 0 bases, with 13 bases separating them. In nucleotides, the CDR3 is TGTGCCATCTCAATCCGGGGCTCCTACGAGCAGTACTTC. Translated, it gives CAISIRGSYEQYF.

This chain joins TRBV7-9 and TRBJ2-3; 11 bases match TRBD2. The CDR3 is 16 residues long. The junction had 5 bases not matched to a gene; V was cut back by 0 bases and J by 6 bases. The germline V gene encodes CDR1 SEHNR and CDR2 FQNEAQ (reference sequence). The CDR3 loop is CASSLAAGTSGDTQYF. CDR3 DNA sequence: TGTGCCAGCAGCTTAGCCGCCGGGACTAGCGGTGATACGCAGTATTTT.

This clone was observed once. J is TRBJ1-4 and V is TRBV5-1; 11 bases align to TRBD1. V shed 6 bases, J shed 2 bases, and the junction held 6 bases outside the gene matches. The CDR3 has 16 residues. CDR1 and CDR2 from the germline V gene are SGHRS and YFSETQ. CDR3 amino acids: CASTRTGGLTNEKLFF. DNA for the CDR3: TGCGCCAGCACCAGGACAGGGGGCTTGACTAATGAAAAACTGTTTTTT. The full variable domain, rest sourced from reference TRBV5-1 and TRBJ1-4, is KAGVTQTPRYLIKTRGQQVTLSCSPISGHRSVSWYQQTPGQGLQFLFEYFSETQRNKGNFPGRFSGRQFSNSRSEMNVSTLELGDSALYLCASTRTGGLTNEKLFFGSGTQLSVL.

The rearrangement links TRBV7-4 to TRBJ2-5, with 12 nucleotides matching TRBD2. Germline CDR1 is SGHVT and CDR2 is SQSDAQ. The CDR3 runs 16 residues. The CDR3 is CDLVRTSGVGGETQYF. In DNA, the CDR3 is TGTGACTTGGTGAGGACTAGCGGGGTAGGAGGGGAGACCCAGTACTTC.

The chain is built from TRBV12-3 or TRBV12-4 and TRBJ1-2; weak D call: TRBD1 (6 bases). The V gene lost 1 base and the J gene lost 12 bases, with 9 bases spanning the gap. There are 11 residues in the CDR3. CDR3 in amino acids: CASSLDRAHTF. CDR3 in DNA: TGTGCCAGCAGTTTAGACAGGGCACACACCTTC.

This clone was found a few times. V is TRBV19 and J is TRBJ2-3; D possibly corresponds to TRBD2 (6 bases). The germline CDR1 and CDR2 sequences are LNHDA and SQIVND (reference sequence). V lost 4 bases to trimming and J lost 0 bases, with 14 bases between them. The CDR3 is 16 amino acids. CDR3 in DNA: TGTGCCAGTAGTAGAGATAGCGGATCTAGCACAGATACGCAGTATTTT. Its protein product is CASSRDSGSSTDTQYF.

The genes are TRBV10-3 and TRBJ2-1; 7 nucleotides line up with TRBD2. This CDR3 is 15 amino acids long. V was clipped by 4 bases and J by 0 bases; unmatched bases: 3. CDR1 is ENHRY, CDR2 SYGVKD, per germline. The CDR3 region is CAISARGSSYNEQFF. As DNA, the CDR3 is TGTGCCATCAGTGCGCGGGGGAGCTCCTACAATGAGCAGTTCTTC.